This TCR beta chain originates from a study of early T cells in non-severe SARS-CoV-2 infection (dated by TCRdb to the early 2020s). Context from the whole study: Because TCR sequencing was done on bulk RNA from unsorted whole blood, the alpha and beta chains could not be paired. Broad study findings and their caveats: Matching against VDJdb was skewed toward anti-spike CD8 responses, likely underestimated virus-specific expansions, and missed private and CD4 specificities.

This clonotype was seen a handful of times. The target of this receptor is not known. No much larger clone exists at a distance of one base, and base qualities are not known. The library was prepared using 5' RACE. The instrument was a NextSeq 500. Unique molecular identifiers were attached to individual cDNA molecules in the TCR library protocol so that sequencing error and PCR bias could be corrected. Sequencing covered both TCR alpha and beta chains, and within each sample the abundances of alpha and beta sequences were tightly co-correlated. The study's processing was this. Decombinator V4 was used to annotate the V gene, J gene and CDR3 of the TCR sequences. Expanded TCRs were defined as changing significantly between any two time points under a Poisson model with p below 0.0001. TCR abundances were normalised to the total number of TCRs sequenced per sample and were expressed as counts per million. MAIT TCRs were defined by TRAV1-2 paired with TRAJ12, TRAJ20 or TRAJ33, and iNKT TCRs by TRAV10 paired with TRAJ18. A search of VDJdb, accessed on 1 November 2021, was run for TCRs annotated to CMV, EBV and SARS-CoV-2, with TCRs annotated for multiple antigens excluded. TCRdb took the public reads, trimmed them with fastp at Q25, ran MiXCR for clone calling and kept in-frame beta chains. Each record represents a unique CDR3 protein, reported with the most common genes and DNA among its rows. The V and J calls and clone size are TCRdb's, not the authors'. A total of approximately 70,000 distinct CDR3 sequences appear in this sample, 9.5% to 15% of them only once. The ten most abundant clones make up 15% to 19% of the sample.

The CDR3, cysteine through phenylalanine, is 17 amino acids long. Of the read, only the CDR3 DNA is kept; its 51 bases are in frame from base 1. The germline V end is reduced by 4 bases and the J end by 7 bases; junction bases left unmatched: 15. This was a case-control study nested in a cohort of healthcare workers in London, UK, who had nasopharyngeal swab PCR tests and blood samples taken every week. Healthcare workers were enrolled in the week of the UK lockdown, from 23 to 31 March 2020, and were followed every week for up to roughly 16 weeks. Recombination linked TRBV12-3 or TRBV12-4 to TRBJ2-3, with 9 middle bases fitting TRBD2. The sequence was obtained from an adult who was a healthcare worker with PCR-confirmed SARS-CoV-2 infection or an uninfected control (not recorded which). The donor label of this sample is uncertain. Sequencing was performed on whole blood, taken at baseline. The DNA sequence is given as TGTGCCAGCAGTTCCTTTAATAGCGGGAGCCCCGGTCATACGCAGTATTTT. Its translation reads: CASSSFNSGSPGHTQYF.